This T cell receptor beta chain appears in the sequencing data of a study of response to subunit inactivated influenza vaccine. This CDR3 is built from 13 residues. Germline CDR1 reads SGHVS; CDR2 reads FNYEAQ. The ends lost 1 base at V and 7 bases at J; junction bases unmatched: 1. TCRdb itself ran the RT-PCR reads through MiXCR, one entry per CDR3 protein. The sample lists fewer than 350,000 distinct CDR3 sequences, about a fifth occurring once. Study observations and caveats: The authors suggested that few new T cells are recruited per seasonal influenza vaccination.

This clonotype was seen a few times. Antigen: not known. The J gene is TRBJ2-1, the V gene TRBV7-6, with 7 bases matching TRBD1. The clonotype originates from a man aged 45 to 75 who received an inactivated influenza vaccine. The sample consisted of PBMCs from blood, taken less than 22 months after vaccination. CDR3 bases: TGTGCCAGCAGCTTAGGGGGACAGAATGAGCAGTTCTTC. It specifies CASSLGGQNEQFF.